This TCR beta chain was identified in a study of CD4+ T cells in melanoma. Germline CDR1 SNHLY, CDR2 FYNNEI. Between the trimmed V and J ends, which lost 5 bases and 4 bases, there was a span of 17 bases. The CDR3 spans 15 residues. Some clones are missing from TCRdb's copy, which holds only in-frame ones; the method was immunoSEQ multiplex PCR. Of about 15,000 clones in the sample, approximately 62% were seen once. Sequencing was carried out using cells from a culture (not recorded whether cultured in vitro). The chain is built from TRBV2 and TRBJ1-2; D is undetermined. The sequence was obtained from a human donor with melanoma. CDR3 DNA: TGTGCCAGCAGTCCTCAGCTCCTCCCTACCTATGGCTACACCTTC. It is translated as CASSPQLLPTYGYTF.